The clone carrying this T cell receptor (beta chain) has at least ten counts. Its specificity is unknown. As to time point: sample taken at primary tumor resection. The germline CDR1 and CDR2 sequences are MNHNS and SASEGT. Trimming removed 2 bases at V and 0 bases at J, with 11 bases between. The CDR3 sequence is 17 residues long. These data come from a study of spatial heterogeneity in lung cancer. Study conclusions and caveats: Tumor mutation counts were tracked by expanded intratumoral alpha and beta TCR counts.

TCRdb fed the 5' RACE reads into MiXCR, producing one record per CDR3 protein. Among 20,000 to 30,000 distinct CDR3 sequences, 8.8% were seen once, and the ten largest hold approximately 8%. This TCR was recovered from a male donor with early-stage non-small cell lung cancer. Sequences were derived from lung tumor tissue, sampled at surgery. The genes are TRBV6-1 and TRBJ2-6; D gene ambiguous. CDR3 protein: CASSERVQSSGANVLTF. The CDR3 DNA reads as TGTGCCAGCAGTGAAAGGGTACAGAGCTCTGGGGCCAACGTCCTGACTTTC.